These T cell receptor beta chains were read from a single sample in a study of T cell repertoires in cytomegalovirus infection. TCRdb independently ran MiXCR on the reads; one entry per CDR3 protein. Altogether 150,000 to 200,000 distinct CDR3 sequences are present, roughly 9% being singletons, with the ten largest covering about 4.6%. Sequencing was done on a sample of PBMCs. The receptors were sampled from a human donor in good health (CMV status not recorded). Some clones in this sample may be carry-over from other donors' samples. Both conserved end residues are part of each CDR3. D genes are given only for firm matches. Size is stated for part of the rows, as once, few or many counts, or as a class when the clone is expanded.

CDR3 protein: CASCSGTALSTNYGYTF
CDR3 DNA: TGTGCCAGCTGCTCCGGGACTGCTCTCTCTACTAACTATGGCTACACCTTC
J gene: TRBJ1-2
V gene: TRBV28
clone size: many
D gene: NA

CDR3 protein: CASSLGSHGAYEQYF
CDR3 DNA: TGTGCCAGCAGCCTCGGATCCCACGGAGCCTACGAGCAGTACTTC
J gene: TRBJ2-7
V gene: TRBV3-1
clone size: many
D gene: NA

CDR3 protein: CASSSNGQGNTGELFF
CDR3 DNA: TGCGCCAGCAGCTCAAACGGACAGGGTAACACCGGGGAGCTGTTTTTT
J gene: TRBJ2-2
V gene: TRBV5-1
clone size: NA
D gene: TRBD1

CDR3 protein: CASSLVGANTHEQFF
CDR3 DNA: TGTGCCAGCAGCTTAGTAGGGGCAAACACCCATGAGCAGTTCTTC
J gene: TRBJ2-1
V gene: TRBV7-8
clone size: many
D gene: NA

CDR3 protein: CAISEGGRLAVEQFF
CDR3 DNA: TGTGCCATCAGTGAAGGTGGGCGACTAGCGGTTGAGCAGTTCTTC
J gene: TRBJ2-1
V gene: TRBV10-3
clone size: few
D gene: TRBD2

CDR3 protein: CASSYSRGNQQETQYF
CDR3 DNA: TGTGCCAGCAGTTACTCGAGGGGAAATCAACAAGAGACCCAGTACTTC
J gene: TRBJ2-5
V gene: TRBV6-5
clone size: many
D gene: NA

CDR3 protein: CASSLVWGSYEQYF
CDR3 DNA: TGTGCCAGCAGCTTAGTCTGGGGATCATACGAGCAGTACTTC
J gene: TRBJ2-7
V gene: TRBV7-2
clone size: many
D gene: NA

CDR3 protein: CASISTYQETQYF
CDR3 DNA: TGTGCCAGCATTTCTACTTACCAAGAGACCCAGTACTTC
J gene: TRBJ2-5
V gene: TRBV28
clone size: NA
D gene: NA

CDR3 protein: CASSWDRAYEQYF
CDR3 DNA: TGTGCCAGCAGCTGGGACAGGGCCTACGAGCAGTACTTC
J gene: TRBJ2-7
V gene: TRBV7-2
clone size: many
D gene: TRBD1

CDR3 protein: CASSFGTSGARVAGELFF
CDR3 DNA: TGTGCCAGCAGCTTTGGGACTAGCGGGGCGCGGGTGGCCGGGGAGCTGTTTTTT
J gene: TRBJ2-2
V gene: TRBV7-2
clone size: many
D gene: TRBD2

CDR3 protein: CSARDIRGYEQYF
CDR3 DNA: TGCAGTGCTAGAGATATCCGGGGCTACGAGCAGTACTTC
J gene: TRBJ2-7
V gene: TRBV20-1
clone size: many
D gene: NA

CDR3 protein: CASSLVQRGGKTSTDTQYF
CDR3 DNA: TGTGCCAGCAGCTTAGTACAACGCGGGGGGAAGACTAGCACAGATACGCAGTATTTT
J gene: TRBJ2-3
V gene: TRBV7-8
clone size: many
D gene: TRBD2

CDR3 protein: CATSDLALDEQFF
CDR3 DNA: TGTGCCACCAGTGATTTGGCTCTGGATGAGCAGTTCTTC
J gene: TRBJ2-1
V gene: TRBV24-1
clone size: few
D gene: NA

CDR3 protein: CASSTRTSGDHASNEQFF
CDR3 DNA: TGTGCCAGCAGCACCAGGACTAGCGGAGATCACGCAAGCAATGAGCAGTTCTTC
J gene: TRBJ2-1
V gene: TRBV7-9
clone size: NA
D gene: TRBD2

CDR3 protein: CASSIAAGNRYEQYF
CDR3 DNA: TGTGCCAGTAGTATAGCTGCAGGCAACAGGTACGAGCAGTACTTC
J gene: TRBJ2-7
V gene: TRBV19
clone size: few
D gene: NA

CDR3 protein: CASSDGWGGGNQPQHF
CDR3 DNA: TGTGCCAGCAGTGATGGGTGGGGTGGGGGCAATCAGCCCCAGCATTTT
J gene: TRBJ1-5
V gene: TRBV2
clone size: few
D gene: NA

CDR3 protein: CASSQGLAGVQETQYF
CDR3 DNA: TGTGCCAGCAGCCAGGGACTAGCGGGGGTGCAAGAGACCCAGTACTTC
J gene: TRBJ2-5
V gene: TRBV7-2
clone size: NA
D gene: TRBD2

CDR3 protein: CASSLGGASNQPQHF
CDR3 DNA: TGTGCCAGCAGCTTAGGGGGGGCAAGCAATCAGCCCCAGCATTTT
J gene: TRBJ1-5
V gene: TRBV7-6
clone size: NA
D gene: NA

CDR3 protein: CASTGVASPLHF
CDR3 DNA: TGTGCCAGCACAGGGGTCGCTTCACCCCTCCACTTT
J gene: TRBJ1-6
V gene: TRBV28
clone size: many
D gene: NA

CDR3 protein: CASSPELVGNYGYTF
CDR3 DNA: TGTGCCAGCAGCCCAGAACTGGTGGGGAACTATGGCTACACCTTC
J gene: TRBJ1-2
V gene: TRBV7-8
clone size: many
D gene: NA

CDR3 protein: CSPVDRGFYEQYF
CDR3 DNA: TGCAGTCCTGTCGACAGGGGATTCTACGAGCAGTACTTC
J gene: TRBJ2-7
V gene: TRBV20-1
clone size: few
D gene: TRBD1

CDR3 protein: CSVEDHNRPYEQYF
CDR3 DNA: TGCAGCGTTGAAGATCACAACAGACCCTACGAGCAGTACTTC
J gene: TRBJ2-7
V gene: TRBV29-1
clone size: NA
D gene: NA

CDR3 protein: CASSAGGGSSYNEQFF
CDR3 DNA: TGTGCCAGCAGCGCAGGGGGGGGGAGCTCCTACAATGAGCAGTTCTTC
J gene: TRBJ2-1
V gene: TRBV7-2
clone size: many
D gene: NA

CDR3 protein: CASSLASGVTEQYF
CDR3 DNA: TGTGCCAGCAGTTTGGCTAGCGGGGTTACCGAGCAGTACTTC
J gene: TRBJ2-7
V gene: TRBV28
clone size: many
D gene: TRBD2

CDR3 protein: CASIYSGGASYNEQFF
CDR3 DNA: TGTGCCAGCATCTACTCGGGGGGCGCGTCCTACAATGAGCAGTTCTTC
J gene: TRBJ2-1
V gene: TRBV11-1
clone size: few
D gene: NA

CDR3 protein: CASGDGGGTNTGELFF
CDR3 DNA: TGTGCCAGCGGGGATGGCGGGGGAACGAACACCGGGGAGCTGTTTTTT
J gene: TRBJ2-2
V gene: TRBV12-3/TRBV12-4
clone size: many
D gene: TRBD2

CDR3 protein: CASSPRLAGNGQDTQYF
CDR3 DNA: TGTGCCAGCAGCCCCAGACTAGCGGGAAACGGACAAGATACGCAGTATTTT
J gene: TRBJ2-3
V gene: TRBV5-4
clone size: NA
D gene: TRBD2

CDR3 protein: CASSYEETGLNYGYTF
CDR3 DNA: TGTGCCAGCAGTTATGAGGAGACAGGATTGAACTATGGCTACACCTTC
J gene: TRBJ1-2
V gene: TRBV6-2/TRBV6-3
clone size: many
D gene: NA

CDR3 protein: CASSATGGTEAFF
CDR3 DNA: TGTGCCAGTAGTGCGACAGGGGGCACTGAAGCTTTCTTT
J gene: TRBJ1-1
V gene: TRBV19
clone size: few
D gene: TRBD1

CDR3 protein: CASSSSGAGIQYF
CDR3 DNA: TGTGCCAGCAGCTCTAGCGGAGCCGGTATTCAGTACTTC
J gene: TRBJ2-4
V gene: TRBV7-2
clone size: many
D gene: TRBD2

CDR3 protein: CASSPTGDEKLFF
CDR3 DNA: TGTGCCAGCAGCCCGACAGGGGACGAAAAACTGTTTTTT
J gene: TRBJ1-4
V gene: TRBV7-8
clone size: NA
D gene: TRBD1

CDR3 protein: CASSHFKPENIQYF
CDR3 DNA: TGTGCCAGCAGCCATTTTAAGCCAGAAAACATTCAGTACTTC
J gene: TRBJ2-4
V gene: TRBV7-2
clone size: many
D gene: NA

CDR3 protein: CASSSTGEGSGNTIYF
CDR3 DNA: TGTGCCAGCAGTTCAACAGGGGAAGGCTCTGGAAACACCATATATTTT
J gene: TRBJ1-3
V gene: TRBV28
clone size: many
D gene: TRBD1

CDR3 protein: CASSLGPNYGYTF
CDR3 DNA: TGTGCCAGCAGCTTAGGACCTAACTATGGCTACACCTTC
J gene: TRBJ1-2
V gene: TRBV7-8
clone size: many
D gene: NA

CDR3 protein: CASSLAAGPNEKLFF
CDR3 DNA: TGTGCCAGCAGCTTAGCGGCAGGGCCCAATGAAAAACTGTTTTTT
J gene: TRBJ1-4
V gene: TRBV7-2
clone size: many
D gene: NA

CDR3 protein: CASSSLWVKDRSNTEAFF
CDR3 DNA: TGTGCCAGCAGCTCGCTTTGGGTTAAGGACAGGTCGAACACTGAAGCTTTCTTT
J gene: TRBJ1-1
V gene: TRBV7-8
clone size: NA
D gene: TRBD1

CDR3 protein: CASSRTGTAKNIQYF
CDR3 DNA: TGTGCCAGCAGCAGGACCGGGACAGCCAAAAACATTCAGTACTTC
J gene: TRBJ2-4
V gene: TRBV7-2
clone size: NA
D gene: NA

CDR3 protein: CASSRSETEAFF
CDR3 DNA: TGTGCCAGCAGCCGCTCGGAGACTGAAGCTTTCTTT
J gene: TRBJ1-1
V gene: TRBV7-9
clone size: few
D gene: NA

CDR3 protein: CASSQTGTGGLQETQYF
CDR3 DNA: TGCGCCAGCAGCCAGACCGGGACAGGGGGGCTTCAAGAGACCCAGTACTTC
J gene: TRBJ2-5
V gene: TRBV4-3
clone size: NA
D gene: TRBD1

CDR3 protein: CASSLTDLGGELFF
CDR3 DNA: TGCGCCAGCAGCTTGACCGACCTGGGCGGGGAGCTGTTTTTT
J gene: TRBJ2-2
V gene: TRBV5-1
clone size: few
D gene: NA

CDR3 protein: CASSARLAGVRELFF
CDR3 DNA: TGTGCCAGCAGCGCCCGACTAGCGGGAGTTAGGGAGCTGTTTTTT
J gene: TRBJ2-2
V gene: TRBV7-8
clone size: many
D gene: TRBD2

CDR3 protein: CATSSRTSGTTGETQYF
CDR3 DNA: TGTGCCACCAGTTCCAGGACTAGCGGGACCACGGGGGAGACCCAGTACTTC
J gene: TRBJ2-5
V gene: TRBV24-1
clone size: many
D gene: TRBD2

CDR3 protein: CASSLRLAGGSQEQYF
CDR3 DNA: TGTGCCAGCAGTTTAAGACTAGCGGGGGGAAGTCAAGAGCAGTACTTC
J gene: TRBJ2-7
V gene: TRBV28
clone size: many
D gene: TRBD2

CDR3 protein: CASSSPTDTQYF
CDR3 DNA: TGTGCCAGCTCATCGCCCACAGATACGCAGTATTTT
J gene: TRBJ2-3
V gene: TRBV18
clone size: few
D gene: NA

CDR3 protein: CASSLPPGLAGSTDTQYF
CDR3 DNA: TGTGCCAGCAGCTTACCACCGGGACTAGCGGGAAGCACAGATACGCAGTATTTT
J gene: TRBJ2-3
V gene: TRBV7-9
clone size: few
D gene: TRBD2